Listed below are T cell receptor beta chains from one sample, sequenced in a study of blood T cells in healthy people across ages. Via MiXCR, TCRdb re-called the 5' RACE reads, giving one row per CDR3 protein. There are approximately 800,000 distinct CDR3 sequences in the sample; approximately 24% occur only once, and 2.5% to 3.5% lies in the top ten. These same data were also listed under a study on T cells of mothers and their children.

Material: blood. The origin of the receptors is a boy under 18 in good health. Both conserved end residues are part of each CDR3. A D gene is named only where the DNA matches it firmly. Not every row has a clone size; where given, it reads once, few, many or a size class.

d_gene,j_gene,v_gene,abundance,CDR3aa,CDR3nt
TRBD1,TRBJ2-5,TRBV20-1,few,CSAPPGQGRETQYF,TGCAGTGCCCCTCCGGGACAGGGGAGGGAGACCCAGTACTTC
TRBD2,TRBJ2-1,TRBV4-1,-,CASSTAGGSYNEQFF,TGCGCCAGCAGCACTGCGGGGGGCTCCTACAATGAGCAGTTCTTC
TRBD1,TRBJ2-4,TRBV6-2/TRBV6-3,-,CASSYSILSLEDRGQSKNIQYF,TGTGCCAGCAGTTACTCGATTCTTAGCCTGGAGGACAGGGGGCAATCCAAAAACATTCAGTACTTC
TRBD2,TRBJ2-3,TRBV6-2/TRBV6-3,-,CASNIAGGTDTQYF,TGTGCCAGCAATATAGCGGGGGGCACAGATACGCAGTATTTT
-,TRBJ2-7,TRBV20-1,-,CSASTPQGYEQYF,TGCAGTGCTAGCACCCCACAAGGCTACGAGCAGTACTTC
-,TRBJ2-5,TRBV7-3,-,CASSLWPGETQYF,TGTGCCAGCAGCTTATGGCCTGGGGAGACCCAGTACTTC
TRBD2,TRBJ2-1,TRBV27,few,CASSLMSLAGNNEQFF,TGTGCCAGCAGTTTAATGTCGCTAGCGGGTAACAATGAGCAGTTCTTC
-,TRBJ1-1,TRBV5-1,-,CASSILGHRNTEAFF,-
-,TRBJ2-4,TRBV3-1,few,CASSPRGTPWDIQYF,TGTGCCAGCAGCCCGAGGGGGACCCCTTGGGACATTCAGTACTTC
-,TRBJ2-3,TRBV30,-,CARSVGLLNIGTDTPYF,TGTGCCCGGAGTGTTGGACTTCTAAATATCGGCACAGATACGCCGTATTTT
TRBD2,TRBJ2-5,TRBV3-1,-,CASSQDNLGTSEETQYF,TGTGCCAGCAGCCAAGATAATCTCGGGACTAGTGAAGAGACCCAGTACTTC